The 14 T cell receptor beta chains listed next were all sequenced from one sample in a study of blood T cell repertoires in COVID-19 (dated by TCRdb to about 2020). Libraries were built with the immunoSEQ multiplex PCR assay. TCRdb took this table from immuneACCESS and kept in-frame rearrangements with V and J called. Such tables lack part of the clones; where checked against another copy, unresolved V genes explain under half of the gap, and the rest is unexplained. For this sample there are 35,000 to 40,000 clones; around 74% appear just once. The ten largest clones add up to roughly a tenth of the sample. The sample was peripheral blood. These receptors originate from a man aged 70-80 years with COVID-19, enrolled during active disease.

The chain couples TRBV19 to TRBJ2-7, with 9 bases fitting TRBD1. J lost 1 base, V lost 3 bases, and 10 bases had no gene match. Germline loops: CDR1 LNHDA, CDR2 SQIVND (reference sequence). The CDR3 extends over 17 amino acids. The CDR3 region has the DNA TGTGCCAGTAGTATCTGGACAGGGGTTCCAATTTCCTACGAGCAGTACTTC. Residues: CASSIWTGVPISYEQYF.

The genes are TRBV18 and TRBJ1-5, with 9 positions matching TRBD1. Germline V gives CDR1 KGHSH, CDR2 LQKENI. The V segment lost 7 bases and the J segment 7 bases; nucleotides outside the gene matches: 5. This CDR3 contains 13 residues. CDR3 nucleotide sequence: TGTGCCAGCTACAGGGGGCCGGGACAGCCCCAGCATTTT. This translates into CASYRGPGQPQHF.

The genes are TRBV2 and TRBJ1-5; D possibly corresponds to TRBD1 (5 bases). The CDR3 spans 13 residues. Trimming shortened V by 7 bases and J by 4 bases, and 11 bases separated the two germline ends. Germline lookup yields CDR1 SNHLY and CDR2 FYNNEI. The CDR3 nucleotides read TGTGCCAGCATGTGGGGCAGTAATCAGCCCCAGCATTTT. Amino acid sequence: CASMWGSNQPQHF.

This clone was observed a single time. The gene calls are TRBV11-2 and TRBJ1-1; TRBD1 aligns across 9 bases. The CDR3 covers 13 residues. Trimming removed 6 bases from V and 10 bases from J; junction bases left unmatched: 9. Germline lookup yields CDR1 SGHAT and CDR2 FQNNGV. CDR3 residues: CASRRTGVVVAFF. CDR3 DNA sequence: TGTGCCAGCAGACGGACAGGGGTAGTTGTAGCTTTCTTT.

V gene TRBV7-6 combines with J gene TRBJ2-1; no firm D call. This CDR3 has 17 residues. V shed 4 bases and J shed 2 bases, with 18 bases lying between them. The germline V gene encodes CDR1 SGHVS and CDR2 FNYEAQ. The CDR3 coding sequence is TGTGCCAGCAGCTCGCCGTTTCAAACTTTACCCTACAATGAGCAGTTCTTC. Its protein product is CASSSPFQTLPYNEQFF.

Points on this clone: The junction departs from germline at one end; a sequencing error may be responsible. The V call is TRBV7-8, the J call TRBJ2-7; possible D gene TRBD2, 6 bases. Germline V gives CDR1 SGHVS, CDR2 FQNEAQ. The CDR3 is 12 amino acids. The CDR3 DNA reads TGTGCCAGCAGCCGATCTCCCAGCGGGCTGCTATTC. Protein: CASSRSPSGLLF.

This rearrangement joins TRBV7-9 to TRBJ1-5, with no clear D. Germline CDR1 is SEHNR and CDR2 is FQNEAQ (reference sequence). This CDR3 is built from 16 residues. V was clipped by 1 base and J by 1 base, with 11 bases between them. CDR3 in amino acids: CASSLVGEVSNQPQHF. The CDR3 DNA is TGTGCCAGCAGCTTAGTTGGAGAAGTCAGCAATCAGCCCCAGCATTTT.

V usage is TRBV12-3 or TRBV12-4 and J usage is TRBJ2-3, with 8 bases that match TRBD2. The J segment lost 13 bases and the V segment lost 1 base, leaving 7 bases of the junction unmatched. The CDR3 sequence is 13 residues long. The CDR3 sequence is CASSLELAAGEYF. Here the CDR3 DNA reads TGTGCCAGCAGTTTAGAACTAGCGGCTGGAGAGTATTTT.

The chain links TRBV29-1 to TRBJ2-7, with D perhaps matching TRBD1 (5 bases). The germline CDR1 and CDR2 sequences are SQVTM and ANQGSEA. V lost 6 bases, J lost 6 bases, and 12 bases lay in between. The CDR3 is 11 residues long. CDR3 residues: CSVRGGAEQYF. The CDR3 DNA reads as TGCAGCGTCCGTGGTGGGGCCGAGCAGTACTTC.

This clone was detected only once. CDR3: CASSSGQSNQPQHF. CDR3 coding DNA: TGTGCCAGCTCATCAGGACAAAGCAATCAGCCCCAGCATTTT. The chain employs TRBV18 and TRBJ1-5; the D gene is possibly TRBD1 (5 bases). V was shortened by 5 bases and J by 1 base, with 9 bases between the two germline ends. CDR1 and CDR2 (germline): KGHSH, LQKENI. This CDR3 comprises 14 residues.

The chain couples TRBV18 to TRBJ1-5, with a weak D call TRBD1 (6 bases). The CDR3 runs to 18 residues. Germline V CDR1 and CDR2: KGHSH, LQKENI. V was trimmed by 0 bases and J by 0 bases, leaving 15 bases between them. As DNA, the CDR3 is TGTGCCAGCTCACCACCGATGGCGGGGGGCAATAGCAATCAGCCCCAGCATTTT. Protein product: CASSPPMAGGNSNQPQHF.

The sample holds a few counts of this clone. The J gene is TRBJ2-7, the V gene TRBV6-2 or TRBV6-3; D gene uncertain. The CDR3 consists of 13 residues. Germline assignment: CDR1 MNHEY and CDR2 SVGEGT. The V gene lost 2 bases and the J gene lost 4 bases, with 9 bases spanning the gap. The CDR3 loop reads CASSYLPRYEQYF. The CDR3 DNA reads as TGTGCCAGCAGTTACCTCCCGAGATACGAGCAGTACTTC.

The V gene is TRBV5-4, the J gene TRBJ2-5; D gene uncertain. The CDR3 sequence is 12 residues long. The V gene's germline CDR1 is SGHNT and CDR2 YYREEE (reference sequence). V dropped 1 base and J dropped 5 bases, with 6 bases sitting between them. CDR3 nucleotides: TGTGCCAGCAGCTTGCACGCGGAGACCCAGTACTTC. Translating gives CASSLHAETQYF.

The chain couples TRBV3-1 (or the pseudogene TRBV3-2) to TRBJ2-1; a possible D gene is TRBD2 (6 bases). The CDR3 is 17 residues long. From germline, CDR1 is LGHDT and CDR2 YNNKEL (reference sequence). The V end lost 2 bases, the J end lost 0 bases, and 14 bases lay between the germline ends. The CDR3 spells CASSQTSGGSSYNEQFF. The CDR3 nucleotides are TGTGCCAGCAGCCAAACTAGTGGGGGGAGCTCCTACAATGAGCAGTTCTTC.